This entry is about one T cell receptor (beta chain). The donors formed part of the roughly 120-subject validation cohort, distinct from the approximately 670-subject first cohort. Assay: immunoSEQ multiplex PCR; the TCRdb copy retains only in-frame clones and omits some. The sample lists about 78,000 clones, 90% to 97% occurring once. This entry comes from a study of cytomegalovirus exposure and HLA in healthy donors. V was trimmed by 2 bases and J by 7 bases, leaving 13 bases between them. This CDR3 comprises 13 residues. Germline V gene sequence: CDR1 SGHDT, CDR2 YYEEEE. Input material: PBMCs. V and J are TRBV5-6 and TRBJ2-7; perhaps TRBD2 as D (6 bases). This sequence originates from a man aged 18 to 30 in good health and CMV-seropositive. CDR3 sequence reads: CASSFVGSGEQYF. The CDR3 nucleotides are TGTGCCAGCAGCTTCGTGGGGAGCGGGGAGCAGTACTTC.